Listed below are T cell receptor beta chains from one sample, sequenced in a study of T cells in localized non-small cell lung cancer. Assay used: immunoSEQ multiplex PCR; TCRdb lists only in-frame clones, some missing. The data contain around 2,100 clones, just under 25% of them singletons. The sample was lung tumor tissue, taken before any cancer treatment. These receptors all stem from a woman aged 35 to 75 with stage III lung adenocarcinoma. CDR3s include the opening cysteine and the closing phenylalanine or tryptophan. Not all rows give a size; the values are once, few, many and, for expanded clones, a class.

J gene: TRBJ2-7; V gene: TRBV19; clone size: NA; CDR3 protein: CASRKGTGGKAKERSYEQYF
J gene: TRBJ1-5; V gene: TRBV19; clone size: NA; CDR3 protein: CASSIAGGGQPQHF
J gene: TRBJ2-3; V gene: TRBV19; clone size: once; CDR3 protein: CASSIVPDTQYF
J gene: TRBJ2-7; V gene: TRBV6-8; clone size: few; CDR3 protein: CASSYRETGNSYEQYF
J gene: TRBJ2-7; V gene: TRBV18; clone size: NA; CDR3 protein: CASSPHTAEQYF
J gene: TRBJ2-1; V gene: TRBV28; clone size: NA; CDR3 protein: CASTPRTSGAYNEQFF
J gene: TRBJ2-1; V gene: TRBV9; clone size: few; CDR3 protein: CASSPSGINPNEQFF
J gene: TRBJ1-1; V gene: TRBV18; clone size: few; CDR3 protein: CASSPGDGGTEAFF
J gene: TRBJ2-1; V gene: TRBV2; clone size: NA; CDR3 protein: CASRRGTSGNNEQFF
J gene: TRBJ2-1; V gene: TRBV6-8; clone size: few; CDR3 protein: CASSYSSGSYNEQFF
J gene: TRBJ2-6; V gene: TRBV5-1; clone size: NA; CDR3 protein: CASSPAVGANVLTF
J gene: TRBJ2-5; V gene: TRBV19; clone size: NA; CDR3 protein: CASSGLSDSEEEETQYF
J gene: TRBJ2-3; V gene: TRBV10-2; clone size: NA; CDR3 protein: CASSELTGPDTQYF